These 32 T cell receptor beta chains were all obtained from the same sample, sequenced in a study of molecular identifiers for immune sequencing clone quantification. TCRdb reprocessed the PCR reads via MiXCR and lists one record per CDR3 protein. The sample consists of around 320,000 distinct CDR3 sequences, roughly a quarter of them appearing once. Sequencing was done on a sample of naive CD8+ T cells from blood, with Jurkat cell RNA spiked in. The subset here: FACS-sorted CD8+CD4-CCR7+CD45RA+ naive T cells. The receptors here all came from a human donor in good health. Some libraries in this study had Jurkat cell RNA spiked in.

J is TRBJ1-2 and V is TRBV28; no reliable D call. Trimming shortened V by 2 bases and J by 4 bases, and 11 bases separated the two germline ends. The length of the CDR3 is 14 residues. Germline V lookup: CDR1 MDHEN, CDR2 SYDVKM. The CDR3 spells CASSLMAASYGYTF. CDR3 bases: TGTGCCAGCAGTTTAATGGCAGCCAGCTATGGCTACACCTTC.

For this clonotype: A much larger clone sits a single nucleotide away, making a read error possible. CDR3 sequence: CASSSAVRGEKLFF. The CDR3 DNA reads as TGTGCCAGCAGCTCAGCGGTCCGCGGTGAAAAACTGTTTTTT. V is TRBV7-9 and J is TRBJ1-4; D not certain. V was trimmed by 4 bases and J by 7 bases, leaving 13 bases between them. The CDR3 contains 14 residues. Germline assignment: CDR1 SEHNR and CDR2 FQNEAQ (reference sequence).

This rearrangement joins TRBV9 to TRBJ2-4; possibly TRBD1 or TRBD2 for D (5 bases each). This CDR3 contains 14 residues. Germline V gives CDR1 SGDLS, CDR2 YYNGEE. The V gene lost 4 bases and the J gene lost 1 base, with 9 bases spanning the gap. CDR3 DNA: TGTGCCAGCAGCCAGGGAGAGGCCAAAAACATTCAGTACTTC. It yields the protein CASSQGEAKNIQYF.

With respect to this clonotype: A much larger clone lies one base from this, so it may be a read error. The J gene is TRBJ2-3, the V gene TRBV7-9; D is possibly TRBD2 (5 bases). Germline V gene sequence: CDR1 SEHNR, CDR2 FQNEAQ (reference sequence). The CDR3 sequence is 12 residues long. This CDR3 is CTSRLYTDTQYF. DNA for the CDR3: TGTACCAGCAGACTATACACAGATACGCAGTATTTT.

V usage is TRBV7-9 and J usage is TRBJ1-1; no definite D call. This CDR3 has 15 amino acids. The V end lost 6 bases, the J end lost 0 bases, and 14 bases lay between the germline ends. Germline V gene data show CDR1 as SEHNR and CDR2 as FQNEAQ (reference sequence). This chain's CDR3 is CASSFTTRMNTEAFF. CDR3 sequence (DNA): TGTGCCAGCAGTTTCACGACCAGAATGAACACTGAAGCTTTCTTT.

On this clonotype: A single base separates this from a much larger clone, so it may be a read error. This sequence joins TRBV6-5 and TRBJ2-7, with D maybe TRBD1 (6 bases). The CDR3 loop spans 12 amino acids. The germline gives CDR1 MNHEY, CDR2 SVGAGI. CDR3 nucleotide sequence: TGTGCTTCCCGTGGGGGCCTATACGAGCAGTACTTC. This sequence encodes CASRGGLYEQYF.

On this clonotype: Relative to the germline gene, one junction end is altered; a read error may explain this. The chain links TRBV14 to TRBJ2-7, with TRBD2 matching 8 bases. Germline loops: CDR1 SGHDN, CDR2 FVKESK. The CDR3 sequence is 16 residues long. The DNA of the CDR3 is TGTGCCAGCAGCCAAGATCGGGGACTAGACTCCTACGAGCGGTACTTC. As protein: CASSQDRGLDSYERYF.

J is TRBJ1-6 and V is TRBV27; a possible D gene is TRBD1 (5 bases). The length of the CDR3 is 13 residues. Germline CDR1 reads MNHEY; CDR2 reads SMNVEV (reference sequence). V lost 5 bases, J lost 5 bases, and 7 bases lay in between. CDR3 loop: CASSRGDNSPLHF. DNA of the CDR3: TGTGCCAGCAGTCGGGGGGATAATTCACCCCTCCACTTT.

In DNA, the CDR3 is TGTGCCAGCAGCCAAGATGAAAGCAGAGCCCTAGACACTGAAGCTTTCTTT. Residues: CASSQDESRALDTEAFF. V and J are TRBV3-1 and TRBJ1-1; D gene unclear. This CDR3 has 17 amino acids. CDR1 and CDR2 from the germline V gene are LGHDT and YNNKEL (reference sequence). V was shortened by 0 bases and J by 3 bases, with 17 bases between the two germline ends.

The chain employs TRBV13 and TRBJ1-2; D is uncertain. The germline V gene encodes CDR1 PRHDT and CDR2 FYEKMQ (reference sequence). The CDR3 sequence is 14 residues long. The V and J ends lost 8 bases and 5 bases respectively, with 18 bases between them. In DNA, the CDR3 is TGTGCCAGCGCTTCTCATAAGGAAGTATATGGCTACACCTTC. Amino acid sequence: CASASHKEVYGYTF.

This clonotype was seen a handful of times. The V and J genes are TRBV5-1 and TRBJ2-1; D may be TRBD2 (6 bases). Looked up from germline, CDR1 is SGHRS and CDR2 is YFSETQ. The V end lost 7 bases, the J end lost 0 bases, and 14 bases lay between the germline ends. The length of the CDR3 is 15 residues. The CDR3 here is CASYGAGSSYNEQFF. The CDR3 DNA reads TGCGCCAGCTACGGGGCGGGGAGCTCCTACAATGAGCAGTTCTTC. Combining the CDR3 with reference TRBV5-1 and TRBJ2-1 gives the whole variable domain KAGVTQTPRYLIKTRGQQVTLSCSPISGHRSVSWYQQTPGQGLQFLFEYFSETQRNKGNFPGRFSGRQFSNSRSEMNVSTLELGDSALYLCASYGAGSSYNEQFFGPGTRLTVL.

On this clonotype itself: The junction departs from the called germline gene at one end, perhaps through a read error. The rearrangement uses TRBV20-1 and TRBJ2-5; TRBD2 aligns across 15 bases. The CDR3 covers 16 residues. Germline V gene data show CDR1 as DFQATT and CDR2 as SNEGSKA (reference sequence). The CDR3 loop is CSARDLGLAGGRTRYF. In DNA, the CDR3 is TGCAGTGCTAGAGATCTCGGACTAGCGGGGGGGCGGACCCGGTACTTC.

This clonotype was observed a handful of times. This may come from a read error, since a much larger clone is one base off. The chain combines TRBV3-1 with TRBJ2-7; D call uncertain. The CDR3 has 14 residues. Trimming left V 4 bases short and J 2 bases short, with 12 bases between. The germline gives CDR1 LGHDT, CDR2 YNNKEL (reference sequence). The CDR3 DNA reads as TGTGCCAGCAGCCTCGGGCCCACAGCCTACGAGCAGTACTTC. Encoded protein: CASSLGPTAYEQYF.

A few counts support this clonotype. The chain links TRBV5-6 to TRBJ1-5; 11 nucleotides match TRBD1. The CDR3 runs 16 residues. Germline CDR1 SGHDT, CDR2 YYEEEE. V shed 0 bases and J 4 bases; nucleotides not matched to a gene: 3. The CDR3 region has the DNA TGTGCCAGCAGCTTGGGAGGACAGGGGGCAAATCAGCCCCAGCATTTT. This translates into CASSLGGQGANQPQHF. Drawing the rest from reference TRBV5-6 and TRBJ1-5, the complete variable domain is DAGVTQSPTHLIKTRGQQVTLRCSPKSGHDTVSWYQQALGQGPQFIFQYYEEEERQRGNFPDRFSGHQFPNYSSELNVNALLLGDSALYLCASSLGGQGANQPQHFGDGTRLSIL.

The chain has TRBV20-1 and TRBJ2-3; possibly TRBD2 for D (7 bases). Germline V gene data show CDR1 as DFQATT and CDR2 as SNEGSKA (reference sequence). The V end lost 0 bases, the J end lost 6 bases, and 19 bases lay between the germline ends. The CDR3 extends over 16 amino acids. The CDR3 DNA is TGCAGTGCTAGAGATCCGGCGGGGGCCCGATGGGATACGCAGTATTTT. This codes for CSARDPAGARWDTQYF.

The chain is built from TRBV4-1 and TRBJ2-4, with 11 positions matching TRBD1. CDR1 and CDR2 (germline): MGHRA, YSYEKL. Trimming removed 8 bases from V and 6 bases from J; junction bases left unmatched: 3. The CDR3 runs to 13 residues. In nucleotides, the CDR3 is TGCGCCAGCTCGGACAGGGGGCCAAACATTCAGTACTTC. Encoded protein: CASSDRGPNIQYF.

This chain connects TRBV7-3 to TRBJ2-3, with 7 nucleotides matching TRBD1. CDR3 length: 20 amino acids. The germline V gene encodes CDR1 SGHTA and CDR2 FQGTGA. Unmatched junction bases numbered 22, after V lost 5 bases and J lost 2 bases. The CDR3 region is CASSRRQPGTAFLNTDTQYF. DNA for the CDR3: TGTGCCAGCAGCCGCCGGCAGCCCGGGACAGCTTTCCTAAACACAGATACGCAGTATTTT.

This clonotype appeared a few times. This chain uses TRBV27 with TRBJ2-3, with D maybe TRBD2 (5 bases). Looked up from germline, CDR1 is MNHEY and CDR2 is SMNVEV (reference sequence). V lost 3 bases and J lost 6, with 10 bases in between. The CDR3 contains 13 residues. In DNA, the CDR3 is TGTGCCAGCAGTTTTGGAGGAATCGATACGCAGTATTTT. Amino acids: CASSFGGIDTQYF.

This clonotype was detected a few times. The CDR3 spells CAWSPRDRVYEQYF. DNA of the CDR3: TGTGCCTGGAGTCCCCGGGACAGGGTCTACGAGCAGTACTTC. The V call is TRBV30, the J call TRBJ2-7; 9 bases align to TRBD1. J was trimmed by 3 bases and V by 2 bases; bases with no gene match: 5. Germline V gives CDR1 GTSNPN, CDR2 SVGIG (reference sequence). There are 14 residues in the CDR3.

This clonotype was seen repeatedly, ten times or more. The rearrangement joins TRBV15 to TRBJ1-2, with no clear D. In germline, CDR1 is LNHNV, CDR2 YYDKDF (reference sequence). V was clipped by 0 bases and J by 2 bases, with 7 bases between them. This CDR3 has 14 residues. The CDR3 DNA sequence: TGTGCCACCAGCAGAGATCTCCAGAACTATGGCTACACCTTC. This sequence encodes CATSRDLQNYGYTF. Complete variable domain (other parts from reference TRBV15 and TRBJ1-2): DAMVIQNPRYQVTQFGKPVTLSCSQTLNHNVMYWYQQKSSQAPKLLFHYYDKDFNNEADTPDNFQSRRPNTSFCFLDIRSPGLGDTAMYLCATSRDLQNYGYTFGSGTRLTVV.

The V call is TRBV5-1, the J call TRBJ1-1; the match to TRBD1 covers 8 bases. Germline CDR1 reads SGHRS; CDR2 reads YFSETQ. The CDR3 is 13 amino acids. V shed 8 bases and J 3 bases; nucleotides not matched to a gene: 6. CDR3 nucleotide sequence: TGCGCCAGTGGCCTGGGACAGGACACTGAAGCTTTCTTT. Protein: CASGLGQDTEAFF.

This clonotype was seen ten or more times. The chain combines TRBV12-3 or TRBV12-4 with TRBJ2-3, with TRBD2 identical over 8 bases. V shed 2 bases and J 2 bases; nucleotides not matched to a gene: 6. The CDR3 consists of 16 residues. The CDR3 loop reads CASSLSAGGNTDTQYF. In nucleotides, the CDR3 is TGTGCCAGCAGTTTATCTGCGGGAGGAAACACAGATACGCAGTATTTT.

A word on this clonotype: A much larger clone sits a single nucleotide away, making a read error possible. This chain connects TRBV6-5 to TRBJ1-5; TRBD1 agrees at 8 bases. Looked up from germline, CDR1 is MNHEY and CDR2 is SVGAGI. J lost 15 bases, V lost 5 bases, and 15 bases had no gene match. This CDR3 region has 14 residues. This CDR3 reads CASSAGTGAIYRHF. The CDR3 nucleotides read TGTGCCAGCAGTGCCGGGACAGGAGCAATATATCGGCATTTT.

This clonotype came up many times. CDR3 bases: TGCAGTGCTAGAGATTTAGGGTCTGGGTACGAGCAGTACTTC. Its translation is CSARDLGSGYEQYF. The chain recombines TRBV20-1 with TRBJ2-7, with unresolved D. Germline V gene data show CDR1 as DFQATT and CDR2 as SNEGSKA (reference sequence). V gave up 0 bases and J gave up 4 bases, with 13 bases separating them. This CDR3 has 14 residues.

This clonotype came up many times. This rearrangement joins TRBV29-1 to TRBJ2-7; D unresolved. Looked up from germline, CDR1 is SQVTM and CDR2 is ANQGSEA. Between the trimmed V and J ends, which lost 5 bases and 1 base, there was a span of 15 bases. The CDR3 length is 14 residues. CDR3 protein: CSVSLTMPSYEQYF. In DNA form, the CDR3 reads TGCAGCGTTTCTCTGACAATGCCTTCCTACGAGCAGTACTTC.

This clonotype was recorded at least ten times. This chain joins TRBV6-6 and TRBJ2-1; no definite D call. The V end lost 4 bases, the J end lost 9 bases, and 7 bases lay between the germline ends. CDR3 length: 11 residues. Germline CDR1 and CDR2: MNHNY and SVGAGI (reference sequence). CDR3 nucleotide sequence: TGTGCCAGCAGTTGGATCGCTGAGCAGTTCTTC. Translated: CASSWIAEQFF.

This clonotype was seen at least ten times. The J gene is TRBJ2-2, the V gene TRBV9, with 7 bases matching TRBD2. The CDR3 runs 15 residues. J gave up 1 base and V 4 bases, and 4 bases lay outside the gene matches. Per the germline V gene, CDR1 is SGDLS and CDR2 is YYNGEE. CDR3: CASSPQRENTGELFF. In DNA form, the CDR3 reads TGTGCCAGCAGCCCCCAGCGGGAGAACACCGGGGAGCTGTTTTTT.

This chain joins TRBV6-2 or TRBV6-3 and TRBJ2-7; D could derive from TRBD1 or TRBD2 (5 bases each). Germline V CDR1 and CDR2: MNHEY, SVGEGT. Trimming removed 6 bases from V and 2 bases from J, with 17 bases in between. The CDR3 sequence is 15 residues long. This CDR3 is CASRHTRDGPYEQYF. CDR3 bases: TGTGCCAGCAGACACACCCGGGACGGACCCTACGAGCAGTACTTC.

This sequence joins TRBV27 and TRBJ2-5, with unresolved D. The germline V gene has CDR1 MNHEY and CDR2 SMNVEV (reference sequence). V lost 5 bases, J lost 5 bases, and 12 bases lay in between. CDR3 size: 13 residues. DNA for the CDR3: TGTGCCAGCAGTCCCTGGGGTGACGAGACCCAGTACTTC. This sequence encodes CASSPWGDETQYF.

This clonotype was seen a handful of times. V and J are TRBV20-1 and TRBJ2-7; D is unclear. Trimming pared 0 bases from V and 2 bases from J, leaving 11 bases between. CDR1 is DFQATT, CDR2 SNEGSKA, per germline (reference sequence). This CDR3 comprises 14 residues. CDR3 amino acids: CSARDQSLAYEQYF. DNA for the CDR3: TGCAGTGCTAGAGATCAGAGTCTTGCCTACGAGCAGTACTTC.

V usage is TRBV30 and J usage is TRBJ2-3, with D unresolved. The germline V gene encodes CDR1 GTSNPN and CDR2 SVGIG (reference sequence). The CDR3 loop spans 16 amino acids. The ends were cut back, 0 bases at V and 6 bases at J, with 19 bases in the middle. DNA of the CDR3: TGTGCCTGGAGTGTCCCCTCTACTCTTTTTGGTGATACGCAGTATTTT. It yields the protein CAWSVPSTLFGDTQYF. The variable domain in full, with the rest retrieved from reference TRBV30 and TRBJ2-3, is SQTIHQWPATLVQPVGSPLSLECTVEGTSNPNLYWYRQAAGRGLQLLFYSVGIGQISSEVPQNLSASRPQDRQFILSSKKLLLSDSGFYLCAWSVPSTLFGDTQYFGPGTRLTVL.

The chain recombines TRBV28 with TRBJ1-1; no clear D. Germline V CDR1 and CDR2: MDHEN, SYDVKM. V was trimmed by 3 bases and J by 6 bases, leaving 11 bases between them. The CDR3 has 13 residues. Here the CDR3 reads CASSFLLGAEAFF. The CDR3 coding sequence is TGTGCCAGCAGTTTCTTGTTAGGCGCTGAAGCTTTCTTT.